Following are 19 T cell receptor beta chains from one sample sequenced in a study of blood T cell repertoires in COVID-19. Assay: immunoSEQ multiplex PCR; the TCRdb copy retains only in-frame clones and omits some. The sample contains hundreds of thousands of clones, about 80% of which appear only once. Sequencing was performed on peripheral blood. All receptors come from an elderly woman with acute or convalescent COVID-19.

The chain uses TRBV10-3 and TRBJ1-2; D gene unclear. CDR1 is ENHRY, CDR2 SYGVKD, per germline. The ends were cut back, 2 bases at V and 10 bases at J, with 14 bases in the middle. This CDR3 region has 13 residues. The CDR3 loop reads CAISEPKASVYTF. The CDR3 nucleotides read TGTGCCATCAGTGAGCCAAAAGCCTCGGTCTACACCTTC.

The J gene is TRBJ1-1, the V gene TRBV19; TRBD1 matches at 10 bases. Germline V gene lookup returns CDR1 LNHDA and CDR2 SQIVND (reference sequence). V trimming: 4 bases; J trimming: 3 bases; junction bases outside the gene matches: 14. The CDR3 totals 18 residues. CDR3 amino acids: CASSTRRQGAPRDTEAFF. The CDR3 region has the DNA TGTGCCAGTAGTACCCGCAGACAGGGGGCGCCGAGAGACACTGAAGCTTTCTTT.

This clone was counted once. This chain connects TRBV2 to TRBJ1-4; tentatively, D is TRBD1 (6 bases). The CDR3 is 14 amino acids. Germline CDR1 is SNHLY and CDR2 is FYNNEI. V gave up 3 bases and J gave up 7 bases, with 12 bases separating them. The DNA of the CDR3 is TGTGCCAGCAGTGATTGGGGGCAGGGTGAAAAACTGTTTTTT. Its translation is CASSDWGQGEKLFF.

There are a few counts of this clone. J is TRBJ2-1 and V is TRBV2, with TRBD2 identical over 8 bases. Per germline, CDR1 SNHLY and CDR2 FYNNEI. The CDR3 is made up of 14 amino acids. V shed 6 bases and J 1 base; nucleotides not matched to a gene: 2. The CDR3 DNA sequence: TGTGCCAGCAGCCGGGAGGGATCCTACAATGAGCAGTTCTTC. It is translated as CASSREGSYNEQFF. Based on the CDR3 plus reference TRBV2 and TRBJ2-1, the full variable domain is EPEVTQTPSHQVTQMGQEVILRCVPISNHLYFYWYRQILGQKVEFLVSFYNNEISEKSEIFDDQFSVERPDGSNFTLKIRSTKLEDSAMYFCASSREGSYNEQFFGPGTRLTVL.

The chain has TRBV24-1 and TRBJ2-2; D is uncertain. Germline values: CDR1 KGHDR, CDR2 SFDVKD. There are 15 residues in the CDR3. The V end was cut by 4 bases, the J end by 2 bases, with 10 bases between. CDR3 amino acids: CATSERLDNTGELFF. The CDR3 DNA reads TGTGCCACCAGTGAAAGACTTGACAACACCGGGGAGCTGTTTTTT.

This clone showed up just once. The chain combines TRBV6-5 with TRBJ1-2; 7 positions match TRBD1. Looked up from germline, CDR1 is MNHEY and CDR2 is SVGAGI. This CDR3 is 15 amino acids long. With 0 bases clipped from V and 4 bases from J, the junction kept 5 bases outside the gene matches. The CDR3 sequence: CASSYSGAGGYGYTF. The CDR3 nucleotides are TGTGCCAGCAGTTACTCTGGGGCAGGGGGCTATGGCTACACCTTC.

The CDR3 DNA reads as TGTGCCAGCAGCCCCGGACTAGCGGGGGGGCGGCGCACAGATACGCAGTATTTT. This gives the protein CASSPGLAGGRRTDTQYF. The chain links TRBV7-2 to TRBJ2-3; 15 nucleotides match TRBD2. After removal of 5 bases from V and 1 base from J, the junction contained 7 bases not matched to a gene. Germline CDR1 reads SGHTA; CDR2 reads FQGNSA. The CDR3 length is 18 residues. The whole variable domain, remainder taken from reference TRBV7-2 and TRBJ2-3, is GAGVSQSPSNKVTEKGKDVELRCDPISGHTALYWYRQSLGQGLEFLIYFQGNSAPDKSGLPSDRFSAERTGGSVSTLTIQRTQQEDSAVYLCASSPGLAGGRRTDTQYFGPGTRLTVL.

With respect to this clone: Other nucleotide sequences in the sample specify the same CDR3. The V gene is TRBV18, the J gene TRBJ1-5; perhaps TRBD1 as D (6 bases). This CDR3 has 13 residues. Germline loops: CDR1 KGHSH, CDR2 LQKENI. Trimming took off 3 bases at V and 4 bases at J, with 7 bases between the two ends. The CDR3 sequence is CASSPDRNQPQHF. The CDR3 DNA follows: TGTGCCAGCTCACCCGACAGGAATCAGCCCCAGCATTTT.

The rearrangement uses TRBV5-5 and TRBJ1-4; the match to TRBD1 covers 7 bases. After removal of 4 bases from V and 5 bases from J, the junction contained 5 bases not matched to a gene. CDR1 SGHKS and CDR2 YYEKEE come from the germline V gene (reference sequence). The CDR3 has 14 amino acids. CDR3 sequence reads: CASSPGTVNEKLFF. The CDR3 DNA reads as TGTGCCAGCAGCCCCGGGACAGTCAATGAAAAACTGTTTTTT.

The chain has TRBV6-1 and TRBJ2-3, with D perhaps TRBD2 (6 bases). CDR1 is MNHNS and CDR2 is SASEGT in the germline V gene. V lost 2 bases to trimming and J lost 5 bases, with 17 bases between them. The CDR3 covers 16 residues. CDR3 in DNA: TGTGCCAGCAGTGAAATGGGGGGAGGTGGGAAAGATACGCAGTATTTT. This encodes CASSEMGGGGKDTQYF.

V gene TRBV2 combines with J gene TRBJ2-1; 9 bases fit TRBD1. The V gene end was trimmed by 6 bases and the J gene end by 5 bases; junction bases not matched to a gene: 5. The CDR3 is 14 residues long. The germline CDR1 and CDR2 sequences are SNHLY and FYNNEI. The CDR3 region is CASRRDRDHNEQFF. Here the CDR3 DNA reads TGTGCCAGCAGGCGGGACAGGGATCACAATGAGCAGTTCTTC.

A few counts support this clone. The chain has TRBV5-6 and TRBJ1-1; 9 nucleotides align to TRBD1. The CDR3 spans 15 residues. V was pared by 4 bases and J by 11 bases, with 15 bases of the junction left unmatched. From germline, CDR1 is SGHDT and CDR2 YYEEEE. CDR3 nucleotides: TGTGCCAGCAGCCTACTTGACAGGGGGGTATCCCGGGCTTTCTTT. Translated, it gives CASSLLDRGVSRAFF.

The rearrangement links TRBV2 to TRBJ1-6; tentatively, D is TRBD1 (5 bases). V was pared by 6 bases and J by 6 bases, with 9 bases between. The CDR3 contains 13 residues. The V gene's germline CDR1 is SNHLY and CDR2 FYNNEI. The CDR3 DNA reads TGTGCCAGCAGCGGACAAATTAATTCACCCCTCCACTTT. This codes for CASSGQINSPLHF.

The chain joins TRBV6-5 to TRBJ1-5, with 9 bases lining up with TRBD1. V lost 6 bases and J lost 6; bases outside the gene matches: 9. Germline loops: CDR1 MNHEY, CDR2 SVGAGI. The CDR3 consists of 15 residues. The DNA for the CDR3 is TGTGCCAGCAGCTCCGGACAGGGGACGGGTCAGCCCCAGCATTTT. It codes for CASSSGQGTGQPQHF.

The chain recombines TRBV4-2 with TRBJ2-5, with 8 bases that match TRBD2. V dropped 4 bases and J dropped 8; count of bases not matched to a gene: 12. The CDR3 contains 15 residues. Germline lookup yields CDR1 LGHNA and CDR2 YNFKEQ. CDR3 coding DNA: TGTGCCAGCAGCCTCAGCCAAGCGGGGGCAGGAACCCAGTACTTC. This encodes CASSLSQAGAGTQYF.

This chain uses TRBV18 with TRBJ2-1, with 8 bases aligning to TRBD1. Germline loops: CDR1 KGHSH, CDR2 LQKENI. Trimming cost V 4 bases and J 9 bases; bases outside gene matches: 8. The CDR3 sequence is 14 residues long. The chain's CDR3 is CASSRTGMGGEQFF. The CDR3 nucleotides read TGTGCCAGCTCACGGACAGGGATGGGCGGTGAGCAGTTCTTC.

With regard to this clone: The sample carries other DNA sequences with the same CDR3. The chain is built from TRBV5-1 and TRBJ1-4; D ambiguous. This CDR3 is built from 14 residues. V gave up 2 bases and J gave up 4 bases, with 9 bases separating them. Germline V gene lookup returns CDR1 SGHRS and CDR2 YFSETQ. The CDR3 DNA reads TGCGCCAGCAGCTTAGGAGGAGGTAATGAAAAACTGTTTTTT. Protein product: CASSLGGGNEKLFF.

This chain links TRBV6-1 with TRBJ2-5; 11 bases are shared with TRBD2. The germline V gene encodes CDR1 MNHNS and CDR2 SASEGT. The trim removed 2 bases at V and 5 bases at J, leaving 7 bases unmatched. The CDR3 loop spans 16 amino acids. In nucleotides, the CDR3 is TGTGCCAGCAGTGAACTAGCGGGGGGCGTTCGGGAGACCCAGTACTTC. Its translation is CASSELAGGVRETQYF.

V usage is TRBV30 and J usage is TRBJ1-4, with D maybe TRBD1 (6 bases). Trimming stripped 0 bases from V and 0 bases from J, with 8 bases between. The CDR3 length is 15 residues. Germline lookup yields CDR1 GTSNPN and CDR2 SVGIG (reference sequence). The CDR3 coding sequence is TGTGCCTGGAGTGTACGGACAGCAACTAATGAAAAACTGTTTTTT. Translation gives CAWSVRTATNEKLFF.